The 7 T cell receptor beta chains in this list originate from one sample, sequenced in a study of monozygotic twins with inflammatory bowel disease. TCRdb reprocessed the 5' RACE reads and keeps a single row for each CDR3 protein, giving no DNA. The table counts 200,000 to 250,000 distinct CDR3 sequences; more than 7.5% lies in the top ten. The specimen sequenced was blood. These receptors originate from a human donor with ulcerative colitis or Crohn's disease, or a healthy co-twin of an affected twin (not recorded which).

The chain recombines TRBV7-8 with TRBJ2-6; the D gene TCRdb calls, TRBD1, cannot be checked with no DNA. CDR1 SGHVS and CDR2 FQNEAQ come from the germline V gene. The CDR3 spans 17 residues. CDR3: CASSLVRAGAGANVLTF.

This rearrangement joins TRBV24-1 to TRBJ2-7. This CDR3 has 15 amino acids. Germline lookup yields CDR1 KGHDR and CDR2 SFDVKD. CDR3 in amino acids: CATSDRKQRAYEQYF.

The rearrangement joins TRBV28 to TRBJ2-7; the TRBD1 assignment by TCRdb is unverifiable without DNA. The CDR3 has 14 residues. Germline V CDR1 and CDR2: MDHEN, SYDVKM. CDR3 amino acids: CASHRPGQTYEQYF.

The chain uses TRBV12-3 or TRBV12-4 and TRBJ1-5. The CDR3 has 18 residues. The CDR3 sequence is CASSPHLAGGNSNQPQHF.

The chain combines TRBV5-1 with TRBJ1-1. Germline V gene lookup returns CDR1 SGHRS and CDR2 YFSETQ. This CDR3 spans 13 amino acids. The CDR3 region is CASSLVADTEAFF.

This chain connects TRBV5-5 to TRBJ2-5; the D call of TRBD1 rests on TCRdb alone, since no DNA is present to check it. Germline loops: CDR1 SGHKS, CDR2 YYEKEE (reference sequence). The length of the CDR3 is 16 residues. CDR3 sequence: CASSSVGQGTAETQYF. Full variable domain (rest looked up from reference TRBV5-5 and TRBJ2-5): DAGVTQSPTHLIKTRGQQVTLRCSPISGHKSVSWYQQVLGQGPQFIFQYYEKEERGRGNFPDRFSARQFPNYSSELNVNALLLGDSALYLCASSSVGQGTAETQYFGPGTRLLVL.

The V gene is TRBV30, the J gene TRBJ2-5; TCRdb lists TRBD1, though no DNA is available to test this call. Germline loops: CDR1 GTSNPN, CDR2 SVGIG (reference sequence). This CDR3 contains 16 residues. The CDR3 spells CAWSDGTGDLEETQYF.